This note documents a single T cell receptor beta chain sequence. Its antigen is as yet unknown. The record originates from a study of CD8 T cells in Susac syndrome. General observations from the study: It was acknowledged in the study that its TCR sequencing and HLA analysis involved a relatively small number of individuals.

This CDR3 contains 12 residues. Germline V lookup: CDR1 DFQATT, CDR2 SNEGSKA (reference sequence). V lost 6 bases, J lost 5 bases, and 13 bases lay in between. RNA in amounts of roughly 0.5 to 1 ug was reverse transcribed with random hexamers. Amplification of the TCR beta CDR3 was carried out by immunoSEQ multiplex PCR, which spanned a total of 54 Vbeta and 13 Jbeta segments. One entry per CDR3 protein, called by TCRdb with MiXCR from the immunoSEQ multiplex PCR reads. The sample contains about 200,000 distinct CDR3 sequences, 95% of which appear only once. The sequenced sample consisted of CD4+ T cells from PBMCs. The TCR was taken from a human donor with multiple sclerosis. The V gene is TRBV20-1, the J gene TRBJ2-5; either TRBD1 or TRBD2 may fit D (6 bases each). The CDR3 bases are TGCAGTGCCCAGACTAGGGGGGAGACCCAGTACTTC. Protein sequence: CSAQTRGETQYF.